This TCR beta chain was observed in a study of CD8+ T cells in alopecia areata. Once RNA had been extracted, it was reverse transcribed into cDNA to act as the sequencing template. Here immunoSEQ multiplex PCR was the method, and the copy in TCRdb shows in-frame clones only, minus some. The table records approximately 65,000 clones, about half of them present only once. This sequence originates from a human donor with alopecia areata. This specimen was CD8+ T cells sorted from blood, taken at week 0.

The CDR3 DNA follows: TGTGCCAGCAGCTTACCGAGAGGGGGAGGCGCAGATACGCAGTATTTT. This sequence encodes CASSLPRGGGADTQYF. V and J are TRBV7-9 and TRBJ2-3, with D perhaps being TRBD1 or TRBD2 (6 bases each). Trimming stripped 2 bases from V and 4 bases from J, with 16 bases between. The CDR3 loop spans 16 amino acids. Germline CDR1 and CDR2: SEHNR and FQNEAQ (reference sequence). Combining the CDR3 with reference TRBV7-9 and TRBJ2-3 gives the whole variable domain DTGVSQNPRHKITKRGQNVTFRCDPISEHNRLYWYRQTLGQGPEFLTYFQNEAQLEKSRLLSDRFSAERPKGSFSTLEIQRTEQGDSAMYLCASSLPRGGGADTQYFGPGTRLTVL.